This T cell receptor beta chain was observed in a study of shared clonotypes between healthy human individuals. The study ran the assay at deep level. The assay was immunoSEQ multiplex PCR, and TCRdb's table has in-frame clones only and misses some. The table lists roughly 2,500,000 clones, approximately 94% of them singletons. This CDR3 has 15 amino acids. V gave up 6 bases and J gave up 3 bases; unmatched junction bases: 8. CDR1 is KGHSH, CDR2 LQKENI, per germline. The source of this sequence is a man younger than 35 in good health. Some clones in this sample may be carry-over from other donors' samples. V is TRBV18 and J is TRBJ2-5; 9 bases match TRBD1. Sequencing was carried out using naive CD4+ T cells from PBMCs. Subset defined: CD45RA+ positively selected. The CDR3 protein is CASSPGQGTKETQYF. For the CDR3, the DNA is TGTGCCAGCTCGCCTGGACAGGGGACGAAAGAGACCCAGTACTTC. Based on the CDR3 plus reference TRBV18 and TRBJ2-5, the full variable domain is NAGVMQNPRHLVRRRGQEARLRCSPMKGHSHVYWYRQLPEEGLKFMVYLQKENIIDESGMPKERFSAEFPKEGPSILRIQQVVRGDSAAYFCASSPGQGTKETQYFGPGTRLLVL.